This T cell receptor beta chain was observed in a study of glioma-infiltrating T cells. Regarding the study as a whole: Tissue and blood shared very few CDR3 sequences.

Trimming removed 1 base at V and 3 bases at J, with 6 bases between. In germline, CDR1 is SGHTA, CDR2 FQGNSA. CDR3 length: 13 residues. TCR alpha and beta CDR3 regions were amplified from RNA using iRepertoire nested multiplex PCR. In TCRdb, the multiplex PCR reads were re-called with MiXCR into one record per CDR3 protein. The sample lists approximately 190,000 distinct CDR3 sequences; over 30% were seen once. In its sample, this clonotype was seen many times. Its target is unknown. Specimen: glioma tissue, nonneoplastic brain tissue, or PBMCs (not recorded which). The V gene is TRBV7-2, the J gene TRBJ2-5; D ambiguous. The source of this sequence is a human donor with low-grade glioma or glioblastoma, undergoing nonglioma brain surgery, or in good health (not recorded which). The chain's CDR3 is CASSLVTEETQYF. CDR3 coding DNA: TGTGCCAGCAGCTTAGTGACGGAAGAGACCCAGTACTTC.